This entry lists 12 T cell receptor beta chains sequenced from one sample in a study of a mutant IDH1 vaccine in newly diagnosed glioma. The repertoire was sequenced with immunoSEQ multiplex PCR; TCRdb's copy has only in-frame clones and lacks some. Among approximately 82,000 clones listed, approximately 85% were seen once. The antigens of these receptors remain unknown. Time point specified: week 23, last vaccination. Every vaccine dose comprised 300 ug of mutant IDH1 20-mer peptide plus topical imiquimod. The sample consisted of PBMCs, taken from a glioma patient whose treatment included an IDH1 peptide vaccine. Receptor source: a man younger than 45 with glioma. Some clones in this sample may be carry-over from other donors' samples.

The CDR3 sequence is CASSPLVSVGVNGYTF. The CDR3 DNA follows: TGTGCCAGCTCACCACTTGTCTCAGTCGGGGTAAATGGCTACACCTTC. The genes are TRBV18 and TRBJ1-2, with D unclear. This CDR3 spans 16 amino acids. Germline V lookup: CDR1 KGHSH, CDR2 LQKENI. The ends were cut back, 1 base at V and 6 bases at J, with 18 bases in the middle. Looking up the rest from reference TRBV18 and TRBJ1-2 gives the full variable domain: NAGVMQNPRHLVRRRGQEARLRCSPMKGHSHVYWYRQLPEEGLKFMVYLQKENIIDESGMPKERFSAEFPKEGPSILRIQQVVRGDSAAYFCASSPLVSVGVNGYTFGSGTRLTVV.

This clone has only one observation. CDR3 DNA: TGTGCCAGCAGTTTGTCCCTTATGGGCGAGCAGTACTTC. This encodes CASSLSLMGEQYF. The chain employs TRBV28 and TRBJ2-7; D gene unclear. CDR1 is MDHEN, CDR2 SYDVKM, per germline. The CDR3 runs to 13 residues. V lost 3 bases and J 6 bases, leaving 12 bases between the germline ends.

Only a few counts were recorded for this clone. This chain connects TRBV9 to TRBJ1-1; possibly TRBD1 for D (6 bases). The CDR3 consists of 14 residues. With 0 bases removed from V and 4 bases from J, the gap between germline ends came to 10 bases. Germline V gives CDR1 SGDLS, CDR2 YYNGEE. This chain's CDR3 is CASSVVGGFTEAFF. The CDR3 bases are TGTGCCAGCAGCGTAGTAGGGGGTTTCACTGAAGCTTTCTTT.

The genes are TRBV15 and TRBJ1-3; D is uncertain. V was pared by 5 bases and J by 0 bases, with 14 bases between. The CDR3 length is 16 residues. The germline V gene has CDR1 LNHNV and CDR2 YYDKDF (reference sequence). This chain's CDR3 is CATSATFSGSGNTIYF. The CDR3 DNA is TGTGCCACCAGCGCCACCTTTAGCGGCTCTGGAAACACCATATATTTT.

The chain carries TRBV27 and TRBJ2-1; possibly TRBD1 or TRBD2 for D (5 bases each). The CDR3 extends over 14 amino acids. Trimming took off 3 bases at V and 5 bases at J, with 11 bases between the two ends. Germline CDR1 and CDR2: MNHEY and SMNVEV (reference sequence). The CDR3 loop reads CASSFRGAHNEQFF. CDR3 bases: TGTGCCAGCAGTTTTCGGGGCGCCCACAATGAGCAGTTCTTC.

This clone turned up a few times. The CDR3 DNA reads as TGTGCCAGCTCACCATGGGACAGGGCTGTTGAAGCTTTCTTT. Protein product: CASSPWDRAVEAFF. The V and J genes are TRBV18 and TRBJ1-1; 9 positions agree with TRBD1. Losses at the gene ends were 2 bases for V and 7 bases for J; bases not matched to a gene: 5. Germline CDR1 and CDR2: KGHSH and LQKENI. This CDR3 comprises 14 residues.

CDR3 in DNA: TGCGCCAGCAGCTCGATAGCGTCCTACAATGAGCAGTTCTTC. Amino acid sequence: CASSSIASYNEQFF. The chain couples TRBV5-1 to TRBJ2-1; perhaps TRBD2 as D (5 bases). CDR3 length equals 14 residues. The germline gives CDR1 SGHRS, CDR2 YFSETQ. Trimming took 3 bases from V and 1 from J, leaving 8 bases between them. The variable domain in full, with the rest retrieved from reference TRBV5-1 and TRBJ2-1, is KAGVTQTPRYLIKTRGQQVTLSCSPISGHRSVSWYQQTPGQGLQFLFEYFSETQRNKGNFPGRFSGRQFSNSRSEMNVSTLELGDSALYLCASSSIASYNEQFFGPGTRLTVL.

The CDR3 bases are TGTGCCAGCAGCGTATTGGACCGACAGACAAATTCACCCCTCCACTTT. Amino acids: CASSVLDRQTNSPLHF. The chain has TRBV9 and TRBJ1-6; D possibly corresponds to TRBD1 (5 bases). V was trimmed by 1 base and J by 7 bases, leaving 15 bases between them. Germline CDR1 is SGDLS and CDR2 is YYNGEE. The CDR3 has 16 amino acids. The full variable domain, completed using reference TRBV9 and TRBJ1-6, is DSGVTQTPKHLITATGQRVTLRCSPRSGDLSVYWYQQSLDQGLQFLIQYYNGEERAKGNILERFSAQQFPDLHSELNLSSLELGDSALYFCASSVLDRQTNSPLHFGNGTRLTVT.

J is TRBJ1-1 and V is TRBV5-4, with unresolved D. This CDR3 spans 14 amino acids. V shed 0 bases and J shed 1 base, with 7 bases lying between them. CDR1 and CDR2 from the germline V gene are SGHNT and YYREEE (reference sequence). CDR3 DNA sequence: TGTGCCAGCAGCTTGGAGTTAGGGAACACTGAAGCTTTCTTT. It encodes CASSLELGNTEAFF.

CDR3 bases: TGTGCCAGCAGCCTTACTCCCGGGACAGAAGAGACCCAGTACTTC. This encodes CASSLTPGTEETQYF. The J gene is TRBJ2-5, the V gene TRBV14; TRBD1 agrees at 7 bases. With 4 bases clipped from V and 3 bases from J, the junction kept 8 bases outside the gene matches. The germline CDR1 and CDR2 sequences are SGHDN and FVKESK. This CDR3 contains 15 residues.

The rearrangement joins TRBV5-4 to TRBJ1-2; perhaps TRBD1 as D (6 bases). The V and J ends lost 2 bases and 4 bases respectively, with 15 bases between them. CDR3 size: 15 residues. CDR1 SGHNT and CDR2 YYREEE come from the germline V gene (reference sequence). This chain's CDR3 is CASSLAGTFVYGYTF. The CDR3 bases are TGTGCCAGCAGCTTAGCCGGGACATTCGTCTATGGCTACACCTTC.

The chain is built from TRBV30 and TRBJ2-1; TRBD1 matches at 7 bases. The germline V gene has CDR1 GTSNPN and CDR2 SVGIG (reference sequence). The CDR3 contains 15 residues. J lost 6 bases, V lost 1 base, and 9 bases had no gene match. Here the CDR3 reads CAWSEGAPLGNEQFF. The CDR3 nucleotides are TGTGCCTGGAGTGAGGGGGCCCCGCTAGGCAATGAGCAGTTCTTC.